The 18 T cell receptor beta chains listed next were all sequenced from one sample in a study of blood T cells in healthy people across ages. The authors ran a second PCR of about 6 to 11 cycles using a sample-barcoded 5' primer and a J-beta primer mix. TCRdb independently ran MiXCR on the 5' RACE reads; one entry per CDR3 protein. This repertoire shows about 970,000 distinct CDR3 sequences, around 54% found once; its top ten account for about a fifth. Sequenced material: blood. These receptors all stem from a woman aged 60-75 years in good health.

Only a few counts were recorded for this clonotype. The chain links TRBV4-2 to TRBJ1-2; TRBD1 agrees at 7 bases. The junction had 3 bases not matched to a gene; V was cut back by 0 bases and J by 2 bases. The CDR3 extends over 15 amino acids. CDR1 LGHNA and CDR2 YNFKEQ come from the germline V gene. CDR3 bases: TGTGCCAGCAGCCAAGATGCGGGACAGAACTATGGCTACACCTTC. This translates into CASSQDAGQNYGYTF.

The chain carries TRBV18 and TRBJ2-5; D gene unclear. The CDR3 contains 17 residues. CDR1 is KGHSH, CDR2 LQKENI, per germline. V lost 1 base and J lost 0, with 15 bases in between. The CDR3 protein is CASSPQSDLTYQETQYF. As DNA, the CDR3 is TGTGCCAGCTCACCACAGTCGGACCTCACGTACCAAGAGACCCAGTACTTC.

This clonotype was detected a few times. One end of the junction is discordant with germline, which a read error may explain. This chain connects TRBV3-1 to TRBJ1-2; the D is unclear. Germline loops: CDR1 LGHDT, CDR2 YNNKEL (reference sequence). There are 13 residues in the CDR3. CDR3 in DNA: TGTGCCAGCAGCCAAGGACCCGCTGGTGGCTACACCTTT. Its protein product is CASSQGPAGGYTF.

This clonotype was detected only a few times. This chain uses TRBV5-1 with TRBJ1-4, with D possibly matching TRBD1 (6 bases). V lost 1 base to trimming and J lost 14 bases, with 21 bases between them. CDR3 length: 15 residues. Germline CDR1 SGHRS, CDR2 YFSETQ. CDR3 coding DNA: TGCGCCAGCAGCTTGTCGGGGGGCGGAGAGAAAGGGCTGTTTTTT. As protein: CASSLSGGGEKGLFF.

In this sample, this clonotype turned up a few times. The rearrangement links TRBV5-5 to TRBJ2-1, with D uncertain. There are 13 residues in the CDR3. Germline lookup yields CDR1 SGHKS and CDR2 YYEKEE (reference sequence). V dropped 4 bases and J dropped 10 bases, with 15 bases sitting between them. Here the CDR3 reads CASSHDSSWEQFF. The CDR3 DNA sequence: TGTGCCAGCAGCCATGACTCCTCCTGGGAGCAGTTCTTC.

There are a few counts of this clonotype. This chain joins TRBV6-1 and TRBJ2-1, with 12 bases matching TRBD2. Germline V lookup: CDR1 MNHNS, CDR2 SASEGT. The CDR3 has 12 residues. The V segment lost 7 bases and the J segment 10 bases; nucleotides outside the gene matches: 2. Here the CDR3 reads CASNGLAGEQFF. The CDR3 region has the DNA TGTGCCAGCAATGGACTAGCGGGGGAGCAGTTCTTC.

The chain couples TRBV28 to TRBJ1-5; D gene uncertain. Germline CDR1 reads MDHEN; CDR2 reads SYDVKM. Trimming shortened V by 7 bases and J by 5 bases, and 9 bases separated the two germline ends. The CDR3 sequence is 12 residues long. CDR3 DNA: TGTGCCAGCAAAGTGCTGTATCAGCCCCAGCATTTT. This translates into CASKVLYQPQHF.

CDR3 nucleotide sequence: TGCAGTGCCCCCAATCTGGGGTTTCAGGGTTCTGGGGCCAACGTCCTGACTTTC. This sequence encodes CSAPNLGFQGSGANVLTF. The chain employs TRBV20-1 and TRBJ2-6, with D possibly being TRBD1 (5 bases). The CDR3 is made up of 18 amino acids. V lost 6 bases and J 1 base, leaving 22 bases between the germline ends. The germline V gene has CDR1 DFQATT and CDR2 SNEGSKA (reference sequence).

The CDR3 loop reads CASSLIGGGLSFYEQYF. CDR3 bases: TGTGCCAGCAGCTTAATAGGGGGAGGCCTATCCTTCTACGAGCAGTACTTC. The chain couples TRBV7-8 to TRBJ2-7, with D perhaps TRBD1 or TRBD2 (6 bases each). The CDR3 spans 17 residues. The V and J ends lost 2 bases and 3 bases respectively, with 20 bases between them. Germline CDR1 and CDR2: SGHVS and FQNEAQ.

The genes are TRBV29-1 and TRBJ2-2, with D perhaps TRBD1 (6 bases). Trimming shortened V by 7 bases and J by 4 bases, and 16 bases separated the two germline ends. The CDR3 totals 14 residues. The germline V gene encodes CDR1 SQVTM and CDR2 ANQGSEA. CDR3 nucleotides: TGCAGCGCTTGGAAGGGACAAGGCACCGGGGAGCTGTTTTTT. It encodes CSAWKGQGTGELFF.

This clonotype has a single count. The V gene is TRBV12-3 or TRBV12-4, the J gene TRBJ2-2; 9 bases align to TRBD2. The CDR3 spans 15 residues. The V gene end was trimmed by 6 bases and the J gene end by 5 bases; junction bases not matched to a gene: 7. The CDR3 DNA sequence: TGTGCCAGCAGCTCCGGGACTAGCTATACCGGGGAGCTGTTTTTT. Its translation: CASSSGTSYTGELFF.

The rearrangement joins TRBV15 to TRBJ2-7; TRBD1 might be the D (5 bases). Per the germline V gene, CDR1 is LNHNV and CDR2 is YYDKDF (reference sequence). Trimming pared 1 base from V and 3 bases from J, leaving 10 bases between. The CDR3 has 14 residues. This chain's CDR3 is CATSRARGGYEQYF. CDR3 nucleotide sequence: TGTGCCACCAGCAGAGCAAGGGGTGGCTACGAGCAGTACTTC.

V and J are TRBV7-2 and TRBJ1-1; no firm D call. The ends were cut back, 3 bases at V and 5 bases at J, with 10 bases in the middle. Germline-derived CDR1 and CDR2 are SGHTA and FQGNSA. This CDR3 is 13 amino acids long. This CDR3 reads CASSFEVQTEAFF. DNA of the CDR3: TGTGCCAGCAGCTTTGAGGTCCAGACTGAAGCTTTCTTT.

The chain combines TRBV5-1 with TRBJ2-5, with D possibly matching TRBD1 (6 bases). The V gene's germline CDR1 is SGHRS and CDR2 YFSETQ. Trimming removed 4 bases at V and 5 bases at J, with 12 bases between. This CDR3 is built from 13 residues. For the CDR3, the DNA is TGCGCCAGCAGCAAAGGACAGATTGAGACCCAGTACTTC. The encoded protein is CASSKGQIETQYF. Full variable domain (outside the CDR3, taken from reference TRBV5-1 and TRBJ2-5): KAGVTQTPRYLIKTRGQQVTLSCSPISGHRSVSWYQQTPGQGLQFLFEYFSETQRNKGNFPGRFSGRQFSNSRSEMNVSTLELGDSALYLCASSKGQIETQYFGPGTRLLVL.

This clonotype was observed a handful of times. The chain links TRBV12-3 or TRBV12-4 to TRBJ1-1; TRBD1 might be the D (5 bases). The V end lost 2 bases, the J end lost 12 bases, and 22 bases lay between the germline ends. The CDR3 runs 15 residues. CDR3 bases: TGTGCCAGCAGTTTAAGGGGTCTTGGGGGAACGGGACCTTTCTTT. This sequence encodes CASSLRGLGGTGPFF.

This clonotype was observed a few times. The genes are TRBV29-1 and TRBJ2-1; D unresolved. Trimming took off 3 bases at V and 6 bases at J, with 6 bases between the two ends. The length of the CDR3 is 11 residues. Germline loops: CDR1 SQVTM, CDR2 ANQGSEA. The CDR3 sequence is CSVDSFNEQFF. CDR3 DNA: TGCAGCGTTGACAGCTTCAATGAGCAGTTCTTC.

The chain uses TRBV27 and TRBJ2-1; D might be TRBD1 (5 bases). Trimming removed 3 bases at V and 0 bases at J, with 9 bases between. CDR1 is MNHEY and CDR2 is SMNVEV in the germline V gene (reference sequence). The CDR3 covers 15 residues. The CDR3 protein is CASSLHRSSYNEQFF. DNA of the CDR3: TGTGCCAGCAGTTTGCACAGGAGCTCCTACAATGAGCAGTTCTTC.

This chain uses TRBV2 with TRBJ2-7; D is possibly TRBD2 (5 bases). The DNA end is a closer match to TRBJ2-1, so the J assignment may be wrong. Germline CDR1 reads SNHLY; CDR2 reads FYNNEI. The CDR3 extends over 12 amino acids. CDR3 in DNA: TGTGCCAGCAGTGAAGCCCGGGAATGGCAGTTCTTC. It translates to CASSEAREWQFF.